Only a few counts were recorded for the clone carrying this T cell receptor (beta chain). Antigen specificity is unknown. The CDR3 extends over 14 amino acids. Germline loops: CDR1 SGHTA, CDR2 FQGNSA. The entry originates in a study of blood T cells in healthy people across ages. General study results and limits: Compared with aged donors, long-lived donors showed fewer expanded clones, suggesting selection. Shifts in expanded clonotypes may have been confounded by donor CMV status, which was unknown.

Next came a second PCR, run for about 7 to 12 cycles, which used a sample-barcoded 5' primer along with a J-beta primer mix. The authors tagged each cDNA molecule using a template-switch adaptor with 12 random nucleotides. TCRdb reprocessed the 5' RACE reads via MiXCR and lists one record per CDR3 protein. Among around 800,000 distinct CDR3 sequences listed, roughly 44% were seen once. Per sample, no less than 5 micrograms of total RNA were extracted. The receptor was isolated from a man aged 55-75 years in good health. This chain links TRBV7-2 with TRBJ2-7; 11 bases agree with TRBD1. TRBJ2-4 matches the DNA end more closely, so the J call is doubtful. Sequenced material: blood. CDR3 in amino acids: CASSLGQGENIQYF. CDR3 DNA sequence: TGTGCCAGCAGCTTGGGACAGGGGGAAAACATTCAGTACTTC.